Listed here is a single TCR beta chain. Its antigen is still unknown. Germline values: CDR1 MDHEN, CDR2 SYDVKM. V was pared by 6 bases and J by 8 bases, with 7 bases of the junction left unmatched. The CDR3 runs 14 residues. The data originate from a study of graft-versus-host responses after intestinal transplantation. Study-wide background: Each patient got anti-thymocyte globulin induction, then tacrolimus and steroids for around three years. Findings and caveats of the study: Peak circulating GvH clone levels were associated with early post-transplant HvG declines. Some patients had graft-donor T cell macrochimerism, and their allografts showed high graft-versus-host to host-versus-graft clonal ratios. Present in recipient marrow, GvH clones included some that appeared first in ileum or blood.

TCRdb keeps only in-frame clones here, not all; method: immunoSEQ multiplex PCR. The table lists around 70,000 clones, roughly 90% of them singletons. The V and J genes are TRBV28 and TRBJ1-4; 9 nucleotides agree with TRBD1. The sequencing here drew on unstimulated CD8+ T cells sorted from spleen or lymph node cells, taken before intestinal transplant. The TCR sequence derives from a human donor who received an intestinal transplant. The CDR3 coding sequence is TGTGCCAGCAGATGGGACAGGGAGGACGAAAAACTGTTTTTT. Amino acid sequence: CASRWDREDEKLFF.